Below, one TCR beta chain is given with its context. The data derive from a study of blood T cell repertoires in COVID-19. Germline V gene lookup returns CDR1 MNHEY and CDR2 SVGEGT. The CDR3 has 15 residues. V was shortened by 6 bases and J by 1 base, with 13 bases between the two germline ends. Assay used: immunoSEQ multiplex PCR; TCRdb lists only in-frame clones, some missing. Of around 97,000 clones in the sample, around nine tenths were seen once. The origin of this receptor is a woman of 80 years or more in a cohort sampled during active COVID-19. The sequencing sample was made of peripheral blood. The V call is TRBV6-2 or TRBV6-3, the J call TRBJ2-1; D is unclear. This chain's CDR3 is CASSFPLYSYNEQFF. CDR3 in DNA: TGTGCCAGCAGCTTCCCGTTATATTCCTACAATGAGCAGTTCTTC.